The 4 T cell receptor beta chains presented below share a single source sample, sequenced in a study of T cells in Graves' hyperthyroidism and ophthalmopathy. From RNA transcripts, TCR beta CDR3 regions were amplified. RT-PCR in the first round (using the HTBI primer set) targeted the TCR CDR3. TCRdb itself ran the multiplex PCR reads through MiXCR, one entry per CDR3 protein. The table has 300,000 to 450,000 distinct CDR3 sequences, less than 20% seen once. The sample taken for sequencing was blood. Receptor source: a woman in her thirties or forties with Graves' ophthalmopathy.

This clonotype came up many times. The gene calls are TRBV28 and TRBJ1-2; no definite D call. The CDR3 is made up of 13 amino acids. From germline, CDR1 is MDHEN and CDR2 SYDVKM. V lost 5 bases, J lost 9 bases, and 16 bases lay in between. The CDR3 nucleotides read TGTGCCAGCAGTCCTGGCGGGCTAACTCGCTACACCTTC. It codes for CASSPGGLTRYTF.

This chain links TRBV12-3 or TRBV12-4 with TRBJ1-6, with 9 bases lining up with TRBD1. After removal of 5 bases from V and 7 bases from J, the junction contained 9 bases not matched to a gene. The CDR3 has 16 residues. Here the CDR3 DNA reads TGTGCCAGCAGTGAACAGGGGGCAACTGAAAATTCACCCCTCCACTTT. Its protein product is CASSEQGATENSPLHF.

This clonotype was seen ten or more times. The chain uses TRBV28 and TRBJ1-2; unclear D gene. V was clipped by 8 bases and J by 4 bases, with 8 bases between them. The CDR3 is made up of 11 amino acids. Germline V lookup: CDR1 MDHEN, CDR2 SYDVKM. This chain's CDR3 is CASGRSYGYTF. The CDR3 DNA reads TGTGCCAGCGGCAGGTCCTATGGCTACACCTTC.

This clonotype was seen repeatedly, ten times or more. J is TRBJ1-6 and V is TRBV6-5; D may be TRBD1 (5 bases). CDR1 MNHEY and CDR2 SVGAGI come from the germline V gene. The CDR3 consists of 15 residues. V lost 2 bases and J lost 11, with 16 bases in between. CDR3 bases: TGTGCCAGCAGTTACGGCGGCGGGGCTAGGACACCCCTCCACTTT. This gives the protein CASSYGGGARTPLHF.